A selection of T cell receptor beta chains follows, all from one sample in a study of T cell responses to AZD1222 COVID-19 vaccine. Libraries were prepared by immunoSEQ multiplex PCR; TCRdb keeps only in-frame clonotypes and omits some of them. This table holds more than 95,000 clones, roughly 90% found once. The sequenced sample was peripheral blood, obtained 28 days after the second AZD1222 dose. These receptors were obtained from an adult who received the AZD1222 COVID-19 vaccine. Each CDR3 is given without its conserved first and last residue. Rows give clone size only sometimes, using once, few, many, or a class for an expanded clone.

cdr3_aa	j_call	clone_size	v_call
SVSGTSGPTDTQY	TRBJ2-3	.	TRBV29-1
ASSQVGTAAF	TRBJ1-1	once	TRBV4-3
ASSLVGLSEAF	TRBJ1-1	.	TRBV11-3
SVPTSSGASYNEQF	TRBJ2-1	.	TRBV29-1
SASRYSGPSTDTQY	TRBJ2-3	.	TRBV20-1
AVGVQETQY	TRBJ2-5	.	TRBV10-3
ASSPQGGAAWGYT	TRBJ1-2	.	TRBV6-5
ATSVFSGRGNEQF	TRBJ2-1	.	TRBV24-1
ASSQDSGGTVYGYT	TRBJ1-2	.	TRBV4-2
ASSLHGNNSPLH	TRBJ1-6	.	TRBV28
ASSPGGQQETQY	TRBJ2-5	.	TRBV5-4
ASSYSWTTHEQY	TRBJ2-7	.	TRBV6-2/TRBV6-3
ASSYGDSSYEQY	TRBJ2-7	.	TRBV6-5
ASTPSASGTEAF	TRBJ1-1	once	TRBV14
ASSLFRAVSYEQY	TRBJ2-7	.	TRBV28
ASSFFLAGGQETQY	TRBJ2-5	.	TRBV5-1
ASSLGGWEKLF	TRBJ1-4	.	TRBV13
ASSLTGTVGYT	TRBJ1-2	.	TRBV7-2
ASSSALMSSGNTIY	TRBJ1-3	.	TRBV28
ASSEWRGDTQY	TRBJ2-3	.	TRBV6-1
ASSQDGGSGGYT	TRBJ1-2	.	TRBV4-3
AWTPGSQGTQY	TRBJ2-5	.	TRBV30
ASSPSVLEETQY	TRBJ2-5	few	TRBV18
ASSESRGQTEAF	TRBJ1-1	.	TRBV6-1
ATGSGETQY	TRBJ2-5	.	TRBV3-1/TRBV3-2
ASRVRQGAANEKLF	TRBJ1-4	.	TRBV5-5
ASSSPVEGGGYNEQF	TRBJ2-1	.	TRBV11-2
ASSPPQGRNTEAF	TRBJ1-1	.	TRBV18
ASSTRMGLTYEQY	TRBJ2-7	.	TRBV19
ATSDFQDRVKQPQH	TRBJ1-5	.	TRBV24-1
ASSKDGYEQY	TRBJ2-7	.	TRBV5-1
ASSFLQGTAEAF	TRBJ1-1	.	TRBV28
ASTYDRVEKLF	TRBJ1-4	few	TRBV5-8
ASSLGPTQPQH	TRBJ1-5	.	TRBV5-1
ASQTRDRLYGYT	TRBJ1-2	.	TRBV6-5
SVLTGGLFTGELF	TRBJ2-2	.	TRBV29-1
ASSQDWGNQPQH	TRBJ1-5	.	TRBV4-3
ASSQARLVYNEQF	TRBJ2-1	.	TRBV4-1
AISENQGRTGPQH	TRBJ1-5	.	TRBV10-3
ASSPAQGDHEQY	TRBJ2-7	.	TRBV27
ASRPQEYSNQPQH	TRBJ1-5	.	TRBV6-5
ASSPGGQFYNEQF	TRBJ2-1	.	TRBV6-2/TRBV6-3
ASSRLALDTQY	TRBJ2-3	.	TRBV3-1/TRBV3-2
ASSLGGTGDEQY	TRBJ2-7	.	TRBV7-2
ASVREIMGEQY	TRBJ2-7	.	TRBV6-5
ASSLAGGQEQY	TRBJ2-7	.	TRBV5-1
ATSELTGGIAETF	TRBJ2-1	.	TRBV24-1
ASSFSLYGYT	TRBJ1-2	.	TRBV12-3/TRBV12-4
ASSLELVEQY	TRBJ2-7	.	TRBV5-6
ASSQGNSPLH	TRBJ1-6	.	TRBV18
ASAGVGNTIY	TRBJ1-3	few	TRBV18
ASVGTIRDTEAF	TRBJ1-1	few	TRBV6-5